The rows below give T cell receptor beta chains drawn from one sample of a study of CD8 T cells in Susac syndrome. Each CDR3 protein is one row after TCRdb ran MiXCR on the immunoSEQ multiplex PCR reads. Of roughly 170,000 distinct CDR3 sequences listed, 93% were seen once; the top ten hold approximately 0.09%. What was sequenced was CD4+ T cells from PBMCs. The origin of the receptors is a human donor with multiple sclerosis. The CDR3 runs from the conserved cysteine through the conserved F or W. The D gene is left open where the match is weak. Clone size is stated in some rows and not others, as once, few, many or a class when expanded.

J gene | clone size | V gene | D gene | CDR3 protein | CDR3 DNA
TRBJ1-1 | . | TRBV7-2 | . | CASSLTPAVTEAFF | TGTGCCAGCAGCCTGACACCGGCGGTCACTGAAGCTTTCTTT
TRBJ1-2 | . | TRBV1 | . | CTSRPGTGLYGYTF | TGCACCAGCAGACCCGGGACAGGTCTCTATGGCTACACCTTC
TRBJ1-1 | . | TRBV6-4 | . | CGALGEDTEAFF | TGTGGCGCTTTGGGGGAGGACACTGAAGCTTTCTTT
TRBJ2-4 | . | TRBV7-8 | TRBD1 | CASSASGTGINIQYF | TGTGCCAGCAGCGCCTCCGGGACAGGGATAAACATTCAGTACTTC
TRBJ2-1 | . | TRBV20-1 | . | CSEDRVLGDEQFF | TGCAGTGAAGACCGGGTCCTCGGCGATGAGCAGTTCTTC
TRBJ2-3 | . | TRBV6-5 | . | CASSYSLGLSSGTQYF | TGTGCCAGCAGTTACTCGCTCGGACTTAGTTCGGGAACGCAGTATTTT
TRBJ2-2 | . | TRBV3-1 | TRBD1 | CASSQGTGSWGELFF | TGTGCCAGCAGCCAGGGGACAGGGTCGTGGGGGGAGCTGTTTTTT
TRBJ2-1 | . | TRBV9 | . | CASSVSGTTVGEQFF | TGTGCCAGCAGCGTAAGTGGGACCACGGTAGGTGAGCAGTTCTTC
TRBJ2-7 | . | TRBV5-6 | . | CASSIHEQYF | TGTGCCAGCAGCATCCACGAGCAGTACTTC
TRBJ2-5 | . | TRBV24-1 | . | CATSDYLETQYF | TGTGCCACCAGTGATTACCTGGAGACCCAGTACTTC
TRBJ1-5 | . | TRBV6-2/TRBV6-3 | TRBD1 | CASSYSLSRGGQGRVGSNQPQHF | TGTGCCAGCAGTTACTCGTTGAGTCGCGGGGGACAGGGACGAGTTGGGAGCAATCAGCCCCAGCATTTT
TRBJ2-4 | . | TRBV5-1 | . | CASSPGENIQYF | TGCGCCAGCAGCCCCGGGGAAAACATTCAGTACTTC
TRBJ2-1 | . | TRBV5-4 | TRBD2 | CASSLGGTSGNNEQFF | TGTGCCAGCAGCTTGGGAGGGACTAGCGGAAACAATGAGCAGTTCTTC
TRBJ2-3 | . | TRBV6-1 | TRBD1 | CASSATQTGSTDTQYF | TGTGCCAGCAGTGCCACCCAGACAGGGAGCACAGATACGCAGTATTTT
TRBJ2-7 | . | TRBV19 | . | CASSIDRGPEQYF | TGTGCCAGTAGTATAGACAGGGGACCCGAGCAGTACTTC
TRBJ2-1 | . | TRBV3-1 | . | CASSLARTEQFF | TGTGCCAGCAGCCTAGCCAGGACTGAGCAGTTCTTC
TRBJ1-4 | once | TRBV5-4 | . | CASRPSAGVEKLFF | TGTGCCAGCAGACCCTCGGCAGGGGTCGAAAAACTGTTTTTT
TRBJ2-1 | once | TRBV20-1 | . | CSATPGREQFF | TGCAGTGCTACCCCGGGGAGGGAGCAGTTCTTC
TRBJ1-1 | . | TRBV29-1 | . | CSVQRQGNTEAFF | TGCAGCGTCCAGCGTCAGGGGAACACTGAAGCTTTCTTT
TRBJ2-4 | . | TRBV7-8 | . | CASSVGQGANIQYF | TGTGCCAGCAGCGTGGGCCAAGGGGCAAACATTCAGTACTTC
TRBJ1-6 | . | TRBV2 | . | CASRTTSLHF | TGTGCCAGCAGGACCACATCCCTCCACTTT
TRBJ2-7 | . | TRBV2 | TRBD2 | CASSGLAVTYEQYF | TGTGCCAGCAGTGGACTAGCGGTAACCTACGAGCAGTACTTC
TRBJ1-2 | once | TRBV12-3/TRBV12-4 | . | CASRKSGSRYTF | TGTGCCAGCAGAAAGTCAGGTTCGCGTTACACCTTC
TRBJ1-2 | . | TRBV5-1 | TRBD1 | CASSLGTGARDGYTF | TGCGCCAGCAGCTTGGGTACAGGGGCAAGAGATGGCTACACCTTC
TRBJ2-4 | once | TRBV18 | . | CASSPIGGLKYF | TGTGCCAGCTCCCCAATTGGAGGATTAAAGTACTTC
TRBJ1-5 | . | TRBV20-1 | . | CSARSEIIQPQHF | TGCAGTGCTAGGTCGGAGATCATCCAGCCCCAGCATTTT
TRBJ2-1 | . | TRBV7-2 | . | CASSLTREFHNEQFF | TGTGCCAGCAGCCTAACGAGGGAATTCCACAATGAGCAGTTCTTC
TRBJ2-7 | once | TRBV7-3 | . | CASSLDGGVSYEQYF | TGTGCCAGCAGCTTAGACGGGGGAGTCTCCTACGAGCAGTACTTC
TRBJ1-2 | . | TRBV5-1 | TRBD1 | CASSNGGGNSDYGYTF | TGCGCCAGCAGCAATGGAGGGGGCAACTCGGACTATGGCTACACCTTC
TRBJ2-1 | . | TRBV12-3/TRBV12-4 | . | CASSLGTYNEAQQFF | TGTGCCAGCAGTTTGGGGACCTACAATGAGGCACAGCAGTTCTTC
TRBJ1-2 | once | TRBV20-1 | TRBD1 | CSASTTGDYGYTF | TGCAGTGCAAGCACGACAGGGGACTATGGCTACACCTTC
TRBJ2-3 | . | TRBV27 | . | CASSLGTSRPDTQYF | TGTGCCAGCAGTTTAGGCACTTCAAGGCCAGATACGCAGTATTTT
TRBJ1-1 | . | TRBV28 | . | CASRRDMNTEAFF | TGTGCCAGCAGGAGGGATATGAACACTGAAGCTTTCTTT
TRBJ1-1 | . | TRBV2 | TRBD1 | CASSETGPPEAFF | TGTGCCAGCAGTGAGACAGGGCCCCCTGAAGCTTTCTTT
TRBJ2-2 | . | TRBV4-3 | . | CASSPSATSTGELFF | TGCGCCAGCAGCCCCTCGGCGACTAGCACCGGGGAGCTGTTTTTT
TRBJ2-7 | . | TRBV19 | TRBD1 | CASSKGTGSYEQYF | TGTGCCAGTAGTAAGGGGACAGGGAGCTACGAGCAGTACTTC
TRBJ1-2 | once | TRBV9 | . | CASSPLEGGYGYTF | TGTGCCAGCAGCCCCCTGGAGGGGGGCTATGGCTACACCTTC
TRBJ2-2 | . | TRBV3-1 | TRBD2 | CASSQDRLAGGTGELFF | TGTGCCAGCAGCCAAGATAGACTAGCGGGAGGGACCGGGGAGCTGTTTTTT
TRBJ2-7 | . | TRBV2 | . | CASSDFTSYEQYF | TGTGCCAGCAGTGACTTTACCAGCTACGAGCAGTACTTC
TRBJ2-2 | . | TRBV28 | . | CASLERPGELFF | TGTGCCAGCCTAGAGCGTCCGGGGGAGCTGTTTTTT
TRBJ1-1 | . | TRBV27 | . | CASKGHFSEAFF | TGTGCCAGCAAAGGACATTTCTCTGAAGCTTTCTTT
TRBJ2-4 | once | TRBV5-6 | . | CASSADRSWLENIQYF | TGTGCCAGCAGCGCCGACAGGTCCTGGTTGGAAAACATTCAGTACTTC
TRBJ1-1 | . | TRBV7-9 | . | CASSPSGWVEGTEAFF | TGTGCCAGCAGCCCTAGTGGGTGGGTAGAGGGCACTGAAGCTTTCTTT
TRBJ2-1 | . | TRBV6-2/TRBV6-3 | TRBD2 | CASSWDGTSGRRDEQFF | TGTGCCAGCAGTTGGGACGGGACTAGCGGGAGGAGGGATGAGCAGTTCTTC
TRBJ1-1 | . | TRBV28 | . | CASSGVGGTEAFF | TGTGCCAGCAGCGGGGTGGGTGGCACTGAAGCTTTCTTT
TRBJ1-5 | . | TRBV28 | . | CASQEGGHNQPQHF | TGTGCCAGCCAAGAAGGCGGTCACAATCAGCCCCAGCATTTT
TRBJ2-7 | . | TRBV6-5 | . | CASSRYETSNYEQYF | TGTGCCAGCAGCCGGTATGAGACTAGTAACTACGAGCAGTACTTC
TRBJ2-1 | once | TRBV5-6 | TRBD2 | CASSLEGLAGGQGQFF | TGTGCCAGCAGCTTGGAGGGACTAGCGGGGGGGCAGGGGCAGTTCTTC
TRBJ2-1 | . | TRBV10-3 | TRBD2 | CAISDLAGVAYNEQFF | TGTGCCATCAGTGATCTAGCGGGAGTAGCCTACAATGAGCAGTTCTTC
TRBJ2-5 | . | TRBV18 | . | CASQGQETQYF | TGTGCCAGCCAGGGGCAAGAGACCCAGTACTTC
TRBJ2-5 | . | TRBV4-1 | . | CASGQDWQGGETQYF | TGCGCCAGCGGCCAAGACTGGCAGGGGGGAGAGACCCAGTACTTC
TRBJ2-3 | . | TRBV5-1 | . | CASRVRAPTTDTQYF | TGCGCCAGCAGGGTCCGAGCGCCTACCACAGATACGCAGTATTTT
TRBJ1-2 | . | TRBV19 | TRBD1 | CASGDREYYGYTF | TGTGCCAGTGGAGACAGGGAATACTATGGCTACACCTTC